This is a list of T cell receptor beta chains from one sample in a study of beta chain features in type 1 diabetes. The table came from immunoSEQ multiplex PCR; TCRdb's copy has only in-frame clones and leaves some out. This sample has 900,000 or so clones, with roughly 15% found just once. Specimen: naive CD4+ T cells from blood. All receptors come from a woman under 30 in good health. Both conserved end residues are part of each CDR3. D genes are given only for firm matches. Clone size, where shown, is once, few, many, or a class for clones that have expanded.

d_call	j_call	clone_size	v_call	cdr3_aa	cdr3_nt
TRBD2	TRBJ2-3	few	TRBV15	CATSRVGGREQYF	TGTGCCACCAGCAGAGTTGGGGGGAGGGAGCAGTATTTT
.	TRBJ2-3	.	TRBV9	CASSVGWQDPSTDTQYF	TGTGCCAGCAGCGTAGGATGGCAGGACCCTAGCACAGATACGCAGTATTTT
TRBD1	TRBJ2-7	.	TRBV11-2	CASSLDRGSGEQYF	TGTGCCAGCAGCTTAGACAGGGGGAGCGGCGAGCAGTACTTC
.	TRBJ2-7	.	TRBV6-6	CASSLVRGRSAYEQYF	TGTGCCAGCAGTTTAGTAAGAGGGAGGAGCGCCTACGAGCAGTACTTC
.	TRBJ1-5	.	TRBV7-2	CASSLAENQPQHF	TGTGCCAGCAGCTTAGCAGAGAATCAGCCCCAGCATTTT
.	TRBJ2-4	.	TRBV6-1	CASRDGVAKNIQYF	TGTGCCAGCAGGGACGGAGTAGCCAAAAACATTCAGTACTTC
.	TRBJ2-1	once	TRBV4-2	CASSQLLGGNEQFF	TGTGCCAGCAGCCAGCTACTCGGGGGCAATGAGCAGTTCTTC
TRBD2	TRBJ2-1	.	TRBV5-1	CASSLALAGYNEQFF	TGCGCCAGCAGCTTGGCTCTAGCGGGGTACAATGAGCAGTTCTTC
.	TRBJ2-5	.	TRBV5-1	CASSFPPTTGRQETQYF	TGCGCCAGCAGCTTTCCCCCCACAACAGGTCGACAAGAGACCCAGTACTTC
.	TRBJ2-7	.	TRBV28	CASSYPYGPYEQYF	TGTGCCAGCAGTTACCCGTACGGCCCCTACGAGCAGTACTTC
.	TRBJ2-1	few	TRBV5-1	CASSLAGERKQFF	TGCGCCAGCAGCTTGGCCGGGGAGAGAAAGCAGTTCTTC
TRBD2	TRBJ2-1	few	TRBV7-3	CASSFLAGGPGNEQFF	TGTGCCAGCAGCTTCCTAGCGGGAGGGCCAGGGAATGAGCAGTTCTTC
.	TRBJ1-5	.	TRBV6-5	CASSRLGEGNQPQHF	TGTGCCAGCAGCCGTCTGGGGGAGGGCAATCAGCCCCAGCATTTT
.	TRBJ1-2	few	TRBV4-2	CASSPNPTDLYGYTF	TGTGCCAGCAGCCCCAACCCGACAGACCTCTATGGCTACACCTTC
.	TRBJ2-2	few	TRBV7-9	CASSSLSGELFF	TGTGCCAGCAGCTCGTTATCCGGGGAGCTGTTTTTT